The 15 T cell receptor beta chains below come from one sample, sequenced in a study of blood T cell repertoires in COVID-19 (dated by TCRdb to about 2020). The protocol used for the library was the immunoSEQ multiplex PCR assay. Drawn from immuneACCESS, this table holds only the in-frame rearrangements with V and J called that TCRdb kept. Clones are partly lost; checked studies trace under half to an unresolved V gene and leave the rest unexplained. The sample data list over 110,000 clones, and approximately 80% of these were observed just once. The leading ten clones occupy 1.9% of the sample. Source material: peripheral blood. These receptors all stem from a woman in her sixties with acute or convalescent COVID-19.

V gene TRBV19 combines with J gene TRBJ1-5; no clear D. V was trimmed by 3 bases and J by 3 bases, leaving 12 bases between them. The CDR3 consists of 15 residues. Germline assignment: CDR1 LNHDA and CDR2 SQIVND (reference sequence). The CDR3 nucleotides read TGTGCCAGTAGTATGCGGCGGGTCGTCAATCAGCCCCAGCATTTT. Translating it yields CASSMRRVVNQPQHF.

The chain has TRBV6-4 and TRBJ2-2; TRBD1 matches at 8 bases. The CDR3 is 15 residues long. J gave up 10 bases and V 7 bases, and 14 bases lay outside the gene matches. Germline V lookup: CDR1 MRHNA, CDR2 SNTAGT. CDR3: CASNPGQGSTAELFF. Here the CDR3 DNA reads TGTGCCAGCAATCCCGGACAGGGCAGTACGGCGGAGCTGTTTTTT.

The chain has TRBV4-1 and TRBJ1-3, with 12 bases matching TRBD1. The CDR3 runs 19 residues. In germline, CDR1 is MGHRA, CDR2 YSYEKL. Trimming at V came to 4 bases and at J to 4 bases, leaving 14 bases not matched to a gene. The CDR3 region is CASSLWGQGAPNRGNTIYF. For the CDR3, the DNA is TGCGCCAGCAGCCTGTGGGGACAGGGGGCCCCCAATCGCGGAAACACCATATATTTT.

This clone has only a few counts. The V call is TRBV24-1, the J call TRBJ2-7, with 10 bases fitting TRBD1. V shed 4 bases and J 6 bases; nucleotides not matched to a gene: 2. CDR3 length: 13 amino acids. Germline CDR1 KGHDR, CDR2 SFDVKD. CDR3 in amino acids: CATSDRTGGEQYF. CDR3 bases: TGTGCCACCAGTGACCGGACAGGGGGCGAGCAGTACTTC.

CDR3 in DNA: TGTGCCAGCAGCCTACAGGGGAAGAGTCAGCCCCAGCATTTT. This codes for CASSLQGKSQPQHF. The rearrangement joins TRBV28 to TRBJ1-5; 7 nucleotides agree with TRBD1. V was pared by 6 bases and J by 6 bases, with 8 bases of the junction left unmatched. Germline V gene sequence: CDR1 MDHEN, CDR2 SYDVKM. The CDR3 extends over 14 amino acids.

This clone was observed once. The V call is TRBV7-2, the J call TRBJ2-5, with 11 bases that match TRBD1. The CDR3 runs to 14 residues. Trimming at V came to 5 bases and at J to 5 bases, leaving 4 bases not matched to a gene. The germline CDR1 and CDR2 sequences are SGHTA and FQGNSA. The CDR3 bases are TGTGCCAGCAGCCGGACAGGGGGCGATGAGACCCAGTACTTC. Translating gives CASSRTGGDETQYF.

This chain connects TRBV24-1 to TRBJ1-5; D might be TRBD1 (5 bases). This CDR3 is built from 15 residues. V was cut by 3 bases and J by 4 bases, with 12 bases left in between. The V gene's germline CDR1 is KGHDR and CDR2 SFDVKD. Here the CDR3 reads CATSDGAGLNQPQHF. CDR3 DNA sequence: TGTGCCACCAGTGATGGGGCAGGCCTTAATCAGCCCCAGCATTTT.

This sequence joins TRBV5-1 and TRBJ2-7; D is possibly TRBD1 (6 bases). Germline loops: CDR1 SGHRS, CDR2 YFSETQ. V shed 5 bases and J shed 0 bases, with 15 bases lying between them. The CDR3 has 15 residues. The CDR3 spells CASRLIRDISYEQYF. The CDR3 nucleotides are TGCGCCAGCAGATTAATTCGGGACATCTCCTACGAGCAGTACTTC.

V usage is TRBV18 and J usage is TRBJ2-7; 8 bases are a match to TRBD2. Germline assignment: CDR1 KGHSH and CDR2 LQKENI. V was clipped by 2 bases and J by 7 bases; unmatched bases: 10. The CDR3 totals 15 residues. CDR3 DNA sequence: TGTGCCAGCTCACCAGATAGCGGGACGTCGGGGGAGCAGTACTTC. As protein: CASSPDSGTSGEQYF.

The rearrangement joins TRBV11-3 to TRBJ2-1; D perhaps matches TRBD2 (5 bases). V shed 4 bases and J shed 2 bases, with 21 bases lying between them. Germline lookup yields CDR1 SGHNT and CDR2 YENEEA. The CDR3 contains 18 residues. CDR3 sequence (DNA): TGTGCCAGCAGCTACGGGGATTCTTTCACTACTGCCTACAATGAGCAGTTCTTC. It specifies CASSYGDSFTTAYNEQFF.

The chain links TRBV6-4 to TRBJ2-1, with a tentative D call TRBD2 (5 bases). V was clipped by 3 bases and J by 6 bases, with 15 bases between them. In germline, CDR1 is MRHNA, CDR2 SNTAGT. The CDR3 extends over 15 amino acids. The CDR3 DNA follows: TGTGCCAGCAGTGAAGAGCGGACCCCCTTCAATGAGCAGTTCTTC. Protein product: CASSEERTPFNEQFF.

The CDR3: CAWSTGNTGELFF. CDR3 in DNA: TGTGCCTGGTCAACAGGTAACACCGGGGAGCTGTTTTTT. This sequence joins TRBV30 and TRBJ2-2; D may be TRBD1 (5 bases). The CDR3 is 13 amino acids. With 5 bases removed from V and 2 bases from J, the gap between germline ends came to 9 bases. Germline V gene sequence: CDR1 GTSNPN, CDR2 SVGIG (reference sequence). The whole variable domain, filled in from reference TRBV30 and TRBJ2-2, reads SQTIHQWPATLVQPVGSPLSLECTVEGTSNPNLYWYRQAAGRGLQLLFYSVGIGQISSEVPQNLSASRPQDRQFILSSKKLLLSDSGFYLCAWSTGNTGELFFGEGSRLTVL.

V is TRBV5-6 and J is TRBJ2-1; D unclear. V was cut by 3 bases and J by 4 bases, with 14 bases left in between. There are 15 residues in the CDR3. Looked up from germline, CDR1 is SGHDT and CDR2 is YYEEEE. The CDR3 nucleotides read TGTGCCAGCAGCTCACTTGTGAGGTGGTACAATGAGCAGTTCTTC. Protein: CASSSLVRWYNEQFF.

This clone appeared a single time. The chain combines TRBV28 with TRBJ2-1; TRBD2 matches at 8 bases. CDR3 size: 12 residues. Germline V CDR1 and CDR2: MDHEN, SYDVKM. The CDR3 region is CVTTSEDNEQFF. DNA for the CDR3: TGTGTAACGACTAGCGAGGACAATGAGCAGTTCTTC.

V usage is TRBV4-2 and J usage is TRBJ2-5, with 13 bases that match TRBD2. Unmatched junction bases numbered 14, after V lost 4 bases and J lost 6 bases. The CDR3 spans 18 residues. Germline V gene data show CDR1 as LGHNA and CDR2 as YNFKEQ. The CDR3 sequence is CASSLQEGGLAGRQTQYF. The DNA for the CDR3 is TGTGCCAGCAGCCTCCAAGAGGGGGGACTAGCGGGAAGGCAGACCCAGTACTTC.